These T cell receptor beta chains were read from a single sample in a study of brain metastases from non-small cell lung cancer. Measured with immunoSEQ multiplex PCR; TCRdb has only the in-frame clones, and not every one. The data contain roughly 3,600 clones, about nine tenths of them seen just once; the ten biggest clones take up about 3.4%. Sequenced material: primary lung tumor tissue. All receptors derive from a donor over 35 with non-small cell lung cancer. CDR3s include the opening cysteine and the closing phenylalanine or tryptophan. A D gene is named only where the DNA matches it firmly. Clone size appears in some rows only: once, few, many, or a class for an expanded clone.

V,D,size,J,DNA,CDR3
TRBV5-6,TRBD1,.,TRBJ2-2,TGTGCCAGCAGCTGGGACAGAACGAACACCGGGGAGCTGTTTTTT,CASSWDRTNTGELFF
TRBV5-6,.,few,TRBJ1-2,TGTGCCAGCAGCCGTTGGGGGACGGCTACCTATGGCTACACCTTC,CASSRWGTATYGYTF
TRBV7-9,TRBD1,.,TRBJ1-6,TGTGCCAGCAGCCCCTCATGGGGACAGATTAATTCACCCCTCCACTTT,CASSPSWGQINSPLHF
TRBV6-6,TRBD2,.,TRBJ2-5,TGTGCCAGCAGTACCGGGACTAGCGGGGAGACCCAGTACTTC,CASSTGTSGETQYF
TRBV6-1,.,.,TRBJ1-5,TGTGCCAGCAGTGGCACACGGACGGGCTATAGCAATCAGCCCCAGCATTTT,CASSGTRTGYSNQPQHF
TRBV2,.,few,TRBJ2-7,TGTGCCAGCAGTGAGGGGTTCAATGGTAGGGAGGAGCAGTACTTC,CASSEGFNGREEQYF
TRBV19,.,.,TRBJ2-2,TGTGCCATCAAGGAGGGCGCGAACACCGGGGAGCTGTTTTTT,CAIKEGANTGELFF
TRBV5-6,.,.,TRBJ1-2,TGTGCCAGCAGGCCCTGGGAGGTGCCCTATGGCTACACCTTC,CASRPWEVPYGYTF
TRBV7-2,TRBD1,few,TRBJ1-2,TGTGCCAGCAGCCCCTACCGGGACAGACTCTATGGCTACACCTTC,CASSPYRDRLYGYTF
TRBV3-1/TRBV3-2,.,.,TRBJ1-1,TGTGCCAGTAGCCAAGCCAATACGGTTGGGGAAAAAAACGCTTTCTTT,CASSQANTVGEKNAFF
TRBV5-4,TRBD2,.,TRBJ2-1,TGTGCCAGCAGCTCCCCCCTTGCTAGCGGGGCTGCTTACAATGAGCAGTTCTTC,CASSSPLASGAAYNEQFF
TRBV9,TRBD1,.,TRBJ1-6,TGTGCCAGCAGCGTAGGGACAGGGAATTCACCCCTCCACTTT,CASSVGTGNSPLHF
TRBV6-5,.,.,TRBJ1-1,TGTGCCAGCAGTTACTCCCAGGGTGGGAGGAACACTGAAGCTTTCTTT,CASSYSQGGRNTEAFF
TRBV7-8,.,.,TRBJ1-3,TGTGCCAGCAGCCGAGAAGGGGCAACTGGAAACACCATATATTTT,CASSREGATGNTIYF
TRBV19,.,.,TRBJ1-6,TGTGCCAGTAGAACTGGGACTGATAATTCACCCCTCCACTTT,CASRTGTDNSPLHF
TRBV18,.,.,TRBJ2-1,TGTGCCAGCTCACGGAGCCGCAATGAGCAGTTCTTC,CASSRSRNEQFF
TRBV6-2/TRBV6-3,TRBD2,.,TRBJ2-2,TGTGCCAGCAGTTACTCGATTCTAGCGGGGATCACCGGGGAGCTGTTTTTT,CASSYSILAGITGELFF
TRBV7-9,.,.,TRBJ1-1,TGTGCCAGCAGCAGGGGAAGTTCTACTAGGAACACTGAAGCTTTCTTT,CASSRGSSTRNTEAFF
TRBV29-1,TRBD2,few,TRBJ2-1,TGCAGCGTTTCGGGGGGGCCTCGGGGTGAGCAGTTCTTC,CSVSGGPRGEQFF
TRBV5-4,.,once,TRBJ2-7,TGTGCCAGCAGCCTGGACACCTACGAGCAGTACTTC,CASSLDTYEQYF
TRBV4-1,TRBD2,.,TRBJ2-3,TGCGCCAGCAGCCAAGAAAAAGTGAGCGGGGGGGCCTTCGCAGATACGCAGTATTTT,CASSQEKVSGGAFADTQYF
TRBV11-1,.,.,TRBJ2-7,TGTGCCAGCAGCCCAGGACGGGGGAGATACGAGCAGTACTTC,CASSPGRGRYEQYF
TRBV2,.,.,TRBJ1-1,TGTGCCAGCAGTGAACAGGGTGTGAACACTGAAGCTTTCTTT,CASSEQGVNTEAFF
TRBV5-8,.,few,TRBJ2-1,TGTGCCAGCAGCTTGTGGGAGCAGTTCTTC,CASSLWEQFF
TRBV7-9,.,.,TRBJ2-1,TGTGCCAGCAGCTCAGGGGGAAGGCGGGGAGATTACAATGAGCAGTTCTTC,CASSSGGRRGDYNEQFF
TRBV7-3,TRBD1,.,TRBJ2-3,TGTGCCAGCAGCCCCCGGACAGGGCCCACAGATACGCAGTATTTT,CASSPRTGPTDTQYF
TRBV19,TRBD1,.,TRBJ2-5,TGTGCCAGTCACCCAACGGGGACAGAAGGGGAAGAGACCCAGTACTTC,CASHPTGTEGEETQYF
TRBV7-7,TRBD1,.,TRBJ2-7,TGTGCTAGCAGCTTAGGAGGACAGGGGACCTACGAGCAGTACTTC,CASSLGGQGTYEQYF
TRBV7-8,TRBD1,.,TRBJ2-2,TGTGCCAGCAGCCGAAGAGACAGGGTCCTGAACACCGGGGAGCTGTTTTTT,CASSRRDRVLNTGELFF